The rows below give T cell receptor beta chains drawn from one sample of a study of blood T cell repertoires in COVID-19. Data came from immunoSEQ multiplex PCR; TCRdb stores just in-frame clones and leaves some out. The sample has a few hundred thousand clones, under 90% seen once. The sample consisted of PBMCs or T cells enriched from blood (not recorded which). These receptors came from a woman aged 45-59 years who had been exposed to COVID-19. CDR3s include the opening cysteine and the closing phenylalanine or tryptophan. The D gene is left open where the match is weak. Clone size, where shown, is once, few, many, or a class for clones that have expanded.

len | abundance | d_gene | j_gene | v_gene | CDR3aa | CDR3nt
14 | NA | TRBD1 | TRBJ2-2 | TRBV10-3 | CAINRDRATGELFF | TGTGCCATCAACCGGGACAGGGCCACCGGGGAGCTGTTTTTT
14 | NA | NA | TRBJ1-5 | TRBV28 | CASRLGQPNQPQHF | TGTGCCAGCAGACTTGGACAACCCAATCAGCCCCAGCATTTT
16 | NA | TRBD2 | TRBJ2-1 | TRBV5-4 | CASSGVAGLTYNEQFF | TGTGCCAGCAGCGGGGTAGCGGGGCTGACCTACAATGAGCAGTTCTTC
13 | NA | NA | TRBJ2-1 | TRBV15 | CATSLAAYNEQFF | TGTGCCACCAGCTTAGCGGCGTACAATGAGCAGTTCTTC
16 | NA | NA | TRBJ2-7 | TRBV19 | CASSTAKRGSSYEQYF | TGTGCCAGTAGTACCGCCAAACGGGGAAGCTCCTACGAGCAGTACTTC
12 | NA | NA | TRBJ2-3 | TRBV7-9 | CASSEVGDTQYF | TGTGCCAGCAGCGAGGTCGGAGATACGCAGTATTTT
13 | NA | NA | TRBJ1-2 | TRBV18 | CASSPELNYGYTF | TGTGCCAGCTCACCCGAGTTAAACTATGGCTACACCTTC
15 | NA | NA | TRBJ1-3 | TRBV3-1/TRBV3-2 | CASRGGILSGNTIYF | TGTGCCAGCAGGGGGGGGATTCTCTCCGGAAACACCATATATTTT
14 | NA | NA | TRBJ2-5 | TRBV4-1 | CASSLGGIQETQYF | TGCGCCAGCAGCCTTGGGGGGATCCAAGAGACCCAGTACTTC
13 | NA | NA | TRBJ2-1 | TRBV28 | CASSLAGNNEQFF | TGTGCCAGCAGTCTGGCAGGCAACAATGAGCAGTTCTTC
15 | NA | NA | TRBJ2-7 | TRBV15 | CATSITSGTQYEQYF | TGTGCCACCAGCATTACCTCCGGGACACAGTACGAGCAGTACTTC
14 | NA | NA | TRBJ2-2 | TRBV2 | CASGRAYDTGELFF | TGTGCCAGCGGCAGGGCGTATGACACCGGGGAGCTGTTTTTT
15 | NA | NA | TRBJ1-6 | TRBV6-1 | CASSDRLTADSPLHF | TGTGCCAGCAGTGATCGCCTCACGGCGGATTCACCCCTCCACTTT
15 | NA | NA | TRBJ1-3 | TRBV28 | CASSSHGKTGNTIYF | TGTGCCAGCAGTTCCCACGGGAAAACTGGAAACACCATATATTTT
16 | once | TRBD1 | TRBJ2-5 | TRBV2 | CASSDPVQGGLETQYF | TGTGCCAGCAGTGACCCCGTACAGGGGGGTTTAGAGACCCAGTACTTC
17 | NA | TRBD1 | TRBJ1-4 | TRBV7-9 | CASSLVGDRGRGEKLFF | TGTGCCAGCAGCTTAGTAGGGGACAGGGGCCGGGGTGAAAAACTGTTTTTT
15 | few | TRBD1 | TRBJ1-2 | TRBV5-4 | CASSLQGGMDYGYTF | TGTGCCAGCAGCTTACAAGGGGGCATGGACTATGGCTACACCTTC
12 | NA | NA | TRBJ1-1 | TRBV19 | CASSIVGGEAFF | TGTGCCAGTAGTATAGTAGGAGGAGAAGCTTTCTTT
15 | NA | TRBD1 | TRBJ2-7 | TRBV27 | CASSFYGTGDHEQYF | TGTGCCAGCAGTTTTTACGGGACAGGGGACCACGAGCAGTACTTC
15 | NA | NA | TRBJ1-3 | TRBV14 | CASSRALAWGNTIYF | TGTGCCAGCAGCCGCGCTCTTGCTTGGGGAAACACCATATATTTT
15 | few | TRBD1 | TRBJ1-1 | TRBV7-2 | CASSLGGRGDTEAFF | TGTGCCAGCAGCTTAGGTGGCAGGGGGGACACTGAAGCTTTCTTT
15 | NA | NA | TRBJ2-5 | TRBV3-1/TRBV3-2 | CASSQDIAHQETQYF | TGTGCCAGCAGCCAAGATATAGCCCACCAAGAGACCCAGTACTTC
13 | NA | NA | TRBJ2-1 | TRBV5-1 | CASSLFPADEQFF | TGCGCCAGCAGCTTATTCCCGGCGGATGAGCAGTTCTTC
13 | NA | NA | TRBJ2-7 | TRBV7-6 | CASSLGPGLEQYF | TGTGCCAGCAGCTTGGGCCCAGGGCTTGAGCAGTACTTC
15 | NA | TRBD2 | TRBJ2-3 | TRBV5-1 | CASTPGTSARDTQYF | TGCGCCAGCACGCCGGGGACTAGCGCACGAGATACGCAGTATTTT
13 | NA | NA | TRBJ2-7 | TRBV7-2 | CASSSSELYEQYF | TGTGCCAGCAGCTCCTCCGAACTCTACGAGCAGTACTTC
15 | once | NA | TRBJ2-3 | TRBV7-2 | CASSLGQASTDTQYF | TGTGCCAGCAGCTTAGGACAAGCAAGCACAGATACGCAGTATTTT
16 | NA | NA | TRBJ2-2 | TRBV5-6 | CASSSPRDRFTGELFF | TGTGCCAGCAGCTCGCCCCGTGACAGGTTCACCGGGGAGCTGTTTTTT
13 | NA | NA | TRBJ2-5 | TRBV7-8 | CASSSGLAETQYF | TGTGCCAGCAGCTCAGGCCTTGCGGAGACCCAGTACTTC
15 | NA | TRBD1 | TRBJ2-1 | TRBV5-1 | CASSGVGTGYNEQFF | TGCGCCAGCAGCGGTGTCGGGACAGGATACAATGAGCAGTTCTTC
11 | NA | NA | TRBJ2-7 | TRBV19 | CASSNAYEQYF | TGTGCCAGTTCCAATGCCTACGAGCAGTACTTC
15 | NA | NA | TRBJ1-1 | TRBV5-1 | CASSRTGQSNTEAFF | TGCGCCAGCAGTCGTACAGGACAGTCCAACACTGAAGCTTTCTTT
14 | NA | NA | TRBJ2-7 | TRBV18 | CASSPDRNSYEQYF | TGTGCCAGCTCACCAGACAGGAACTCCTACGAGCAGTACTTC
15 | NA | NA | TRBJ2-4 | TRBV6-2/TRBV6-3 | CASSSLRGLKNIQYF | TGTGCCAGCAGTTCTCTGCGGGGGCTCAAAAACATTCAGTACTTC
16 | NA | TRBD2 | TRBJ2-7 | TRBV7-6 | CASSLGTSGGTYEQYF | TGTGCCAGCAGCTTAGGTACTAGCGGGGGGACCTACGAGCAGTACTTC
15 | NA | NA | TRBJ2-2 | TRBV24-1 | CATSDSRGSGGELFF | TGTGCCACCAGTGATTCCAGGGGATCTGGCGGGGAGCTGTTTTTT
14 | NA | NA | TRBJ1-4 | TRBV11-2 | CASSFRTTNEKLFF | TGTGCCAGCAGCTTCAGAACAACTAATGAAAAACTGTTTTTT
15 | NA | TRBD2 | TRBJ2-2 | TRBV28 | CASSPWVGGNGELFF | TGTGCCAGCAGCCCTTGGGTGGGAGGGAACGGGGAGCTGTTTTTT
17 | once | TRBD2 | TRBJ2-3 | TRBV30 | CAWSAASGGLYTDTQYF | TGTGCCTGGAGTGCGGCTAGCGGGGGACTTTACACAGATACGCAGTATTTT
13 | NA | TRBD1 | TRBJ2-7 | TRBV6-5 | CASGGQDGYEQYF | TGTGCCAGCGGGGGACAGGATGGCTACGAGCAGTACTTC
15 | NA | NA | TRBJ1-6 | TRBV19 | CASSIMAGSGSPLHF | TGTGCCAGTAGTATCATGGCGGGGAGCGGTTCACCCCTCCACTTT
18 | NA | NA | TRBJ2-2 | TRBV3-1/TRBV3-2 | CASSQAQEVSSRAGELFF | TGTGCCAGCAGCCAAGCACAAGAAGTCTCCTCCCGGGCCGGGGAGCTGTTTTTT
13 | NA | TRBD1 | TRBJ1-1 | TRBV5-1 | CASRATGATEAFF | TGCGCCAGCAGGGCCACAGGGGCCACTGAAGCTTTCTTT